This section outlines one TCR beta chain sequence together with its context. Antigen: not known. The record originates from a study of Graves' ophthalmopathy and Graves' hyperthyroidism. The CDR3 is made up of 14 amino acids. The V gene's germline CDR1 is SNHLY and CDR2 FYNNEI. The V end lost 4 bases, the J end lost 6 bases, and 13 bases lay between the germline ends. The sequenced template was RNA, covering the TCR beta CDR3 region. Following a first-round RT-PCR that used HTBI primers, a second-round multiplex PCR was carried out. MiXCR, applied by TCRdb to the multiplex PCR reads, yields one record per CDR3 protein. The sample comprises about 1.1 million distinct CDR3 sequences, 35% to 40% of which are singletons, and over 8.5% rests with the top ten. General study findings and limits: Blood also held most thyroid clonotypes expanded above 0.001 frequency.

It was on clinical symptoms, serum thyroxine, TRAb, thyroid ultrasound and orbital computed tomography that diagnosis relied. The receptor was isolated from an adult man with Graves' hyperthyroidism. The chain couples TRBV2 to TRBJ1-5, with TRBD1 as a possible D gene (5 bases). Sequencing input: peripheral blood or thyroid tissue (not recorded which). The chain's CDR3 is CASSVEGSGQPQHF. The DNA of the CDR3 is TGTGCCAGCAGTGTTGAGGGGTCGGGTCAGCCCCAGCATTTT.